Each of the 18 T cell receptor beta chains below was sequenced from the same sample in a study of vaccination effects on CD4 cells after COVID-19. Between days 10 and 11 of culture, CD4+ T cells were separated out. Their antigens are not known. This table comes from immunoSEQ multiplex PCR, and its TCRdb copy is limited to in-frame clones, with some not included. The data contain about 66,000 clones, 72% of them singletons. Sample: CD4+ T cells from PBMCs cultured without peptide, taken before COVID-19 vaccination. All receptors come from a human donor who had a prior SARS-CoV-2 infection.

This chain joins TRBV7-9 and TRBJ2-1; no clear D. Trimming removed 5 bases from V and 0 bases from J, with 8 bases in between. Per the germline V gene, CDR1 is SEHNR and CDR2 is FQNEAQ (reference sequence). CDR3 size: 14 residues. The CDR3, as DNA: TGTGCCAGCAGCAAACTTAGCTCCTACAATGAGCAGTTCTTC. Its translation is CASSKLSSYNEQFF.

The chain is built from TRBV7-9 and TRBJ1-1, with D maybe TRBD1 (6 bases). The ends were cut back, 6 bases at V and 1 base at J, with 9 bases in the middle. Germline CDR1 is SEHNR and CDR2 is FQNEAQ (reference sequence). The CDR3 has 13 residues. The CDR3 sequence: CASSWTENTEAFF. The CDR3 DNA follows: TGTGCCAGCAGTTGGACAGAGAACACTGAAGCTTTCTTT.

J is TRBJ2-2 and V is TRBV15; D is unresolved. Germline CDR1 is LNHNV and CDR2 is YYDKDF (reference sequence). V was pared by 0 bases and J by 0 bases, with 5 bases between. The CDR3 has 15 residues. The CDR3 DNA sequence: TGTGCCACCAGCAGAGATCCAGCGAACACCGGGGAGCTGTTTTTT. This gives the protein CATSRDPANTGELFF.

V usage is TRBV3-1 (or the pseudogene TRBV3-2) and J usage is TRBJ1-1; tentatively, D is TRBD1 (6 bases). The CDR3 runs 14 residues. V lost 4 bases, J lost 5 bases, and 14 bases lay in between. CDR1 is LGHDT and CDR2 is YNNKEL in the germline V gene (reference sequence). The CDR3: CASSPIGGRTEAFF. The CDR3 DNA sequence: TGTGCCAGCAGCCCTATCGGGGGCAGGACTGAAGCTTTCTTT.

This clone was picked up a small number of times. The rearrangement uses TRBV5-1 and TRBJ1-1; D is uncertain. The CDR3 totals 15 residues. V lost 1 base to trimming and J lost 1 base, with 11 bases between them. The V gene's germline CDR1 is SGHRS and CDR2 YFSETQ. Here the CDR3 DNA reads TGCGCCAGCAGCTTGCAGACACTCGGGAACACTGAAGCTTTCTTT. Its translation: CASSLQTLGNTEAFF.

The CDR3 coding sequence is TGTGCCAGCAGCGTCTCAGAACTCGCCGGGACCCAGTACTTC. Translated, it gives CASSVSELAGTQYF. The V and J genes are TRBV9 and TRBJ2-5; D not certain. The CDR3 runs to 14 residues. Germline V gene sequence: CDR1 SGDLS, CDR2 YYNGEE. The germline V and J ends were trimmed by 2 bases and 7 bases, with 15 bases remaining between them.

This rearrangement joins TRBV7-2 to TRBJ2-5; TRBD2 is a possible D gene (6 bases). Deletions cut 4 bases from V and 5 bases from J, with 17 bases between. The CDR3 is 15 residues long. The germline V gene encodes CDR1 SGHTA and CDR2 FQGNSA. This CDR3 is CASSSPPGVGETQYF. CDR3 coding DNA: TGTGCCAGCAGCTCCCCCCCGGGGGTTGGGGAGACCCAGTACTTC.

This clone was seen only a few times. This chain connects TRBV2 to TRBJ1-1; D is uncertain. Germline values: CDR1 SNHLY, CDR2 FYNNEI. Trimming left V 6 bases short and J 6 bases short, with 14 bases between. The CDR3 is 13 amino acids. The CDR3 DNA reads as TGTGCCAGCAGGAACCCACGGGGATCTGAAGCTTTCTTT. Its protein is CASRNPRGSEAFF.

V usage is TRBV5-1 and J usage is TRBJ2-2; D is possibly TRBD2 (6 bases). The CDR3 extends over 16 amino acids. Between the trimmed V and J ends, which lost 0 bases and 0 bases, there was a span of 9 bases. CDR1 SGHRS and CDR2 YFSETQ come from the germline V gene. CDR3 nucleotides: TGCGCCAGCAGCTTGGCTGCGGGGACGAACACCGGGGAGCTGTTTTTT. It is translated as CASSLAAGTNTGELFF. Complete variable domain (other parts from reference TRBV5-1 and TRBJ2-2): KAGVTQTPRYLIKTRGQQVTLSCSPISGHRSVSWYQQTPGQGLQFLFEYFSETQRNKGNFPGRFSGRQFSNSRSEMNVSTLELGDSALYLCASSLAAGTNTGELFFGEGSRLTVL.

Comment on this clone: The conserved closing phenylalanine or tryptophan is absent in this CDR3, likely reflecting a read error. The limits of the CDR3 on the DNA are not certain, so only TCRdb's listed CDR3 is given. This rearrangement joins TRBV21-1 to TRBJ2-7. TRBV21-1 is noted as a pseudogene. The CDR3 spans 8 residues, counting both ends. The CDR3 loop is CASSRNGL.

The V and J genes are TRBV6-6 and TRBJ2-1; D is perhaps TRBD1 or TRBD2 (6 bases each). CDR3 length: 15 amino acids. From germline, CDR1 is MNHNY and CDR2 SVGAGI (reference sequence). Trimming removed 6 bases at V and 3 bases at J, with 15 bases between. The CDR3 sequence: CASRKGGLLYNEQFF. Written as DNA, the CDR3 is TGTGCCAGCAGGAAAGGGGGACTCCTCTACAATGAGCAGTTCTTC.

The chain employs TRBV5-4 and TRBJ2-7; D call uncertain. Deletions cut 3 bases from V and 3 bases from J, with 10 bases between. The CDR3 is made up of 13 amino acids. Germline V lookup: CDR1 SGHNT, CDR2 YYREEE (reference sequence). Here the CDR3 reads CASSYLGDYEQYF. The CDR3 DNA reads TGTGCCAGCAGCTACCTAGGCGACTACGAGCAGTACTTC.

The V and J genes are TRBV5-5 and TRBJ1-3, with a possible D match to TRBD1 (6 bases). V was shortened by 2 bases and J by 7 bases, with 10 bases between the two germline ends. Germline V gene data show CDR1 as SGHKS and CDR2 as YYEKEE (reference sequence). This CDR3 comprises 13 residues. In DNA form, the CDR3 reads TGTGCCAGCAGCTTCCAGGGGTTCAACACCATATATTTT. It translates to CASSFQGFNTIYF. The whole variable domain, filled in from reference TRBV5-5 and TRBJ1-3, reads DAGVTQSPTHLIKTRGQQVTLRCSPISGHKSVSWYQQVLGQGPQFIFQYYEKEERGRGNFPDRFSARQFPNYSSELNVNALLLGDSALYLCASSFQGFNTIYFGEGSWLTVV.

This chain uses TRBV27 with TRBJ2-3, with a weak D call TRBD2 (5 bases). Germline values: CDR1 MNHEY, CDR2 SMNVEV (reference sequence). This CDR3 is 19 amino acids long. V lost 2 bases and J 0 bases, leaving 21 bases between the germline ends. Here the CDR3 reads CASSLSGPLFAYSTDTQYF. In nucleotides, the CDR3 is TGTGCCAGCAGTTTAAGCGGTCCCCTCTTTGCGTACAGCACAGATACGCAGTATTTT.

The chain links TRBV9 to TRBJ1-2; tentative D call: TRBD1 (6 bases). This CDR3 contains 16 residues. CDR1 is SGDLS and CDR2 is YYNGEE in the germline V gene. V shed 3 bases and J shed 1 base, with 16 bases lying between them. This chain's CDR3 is CASSGITGSYNYGYTF. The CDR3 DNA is TGTGCCAGCAGCGGAATCACAGGGTCCTATAACTATGGCTACACCTTC.

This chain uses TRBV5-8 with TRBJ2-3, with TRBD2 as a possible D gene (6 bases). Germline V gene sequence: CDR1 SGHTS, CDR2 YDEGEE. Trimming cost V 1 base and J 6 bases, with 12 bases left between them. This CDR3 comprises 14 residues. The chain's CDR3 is CASSLLASPDTQYF. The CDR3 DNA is TGTGCCAGCAGCTTGCTAGCGTCCCCGGATACGCAGTATTTT.

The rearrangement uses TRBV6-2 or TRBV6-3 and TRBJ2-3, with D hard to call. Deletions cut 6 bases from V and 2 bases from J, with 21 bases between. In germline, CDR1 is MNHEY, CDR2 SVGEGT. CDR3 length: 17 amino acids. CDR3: CASSSTPGLGYTDTQYF. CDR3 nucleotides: TGTGCCAGCAGCTCCACGCCTGGCCTGGGGTACACAGATACGCAGTATTTT.

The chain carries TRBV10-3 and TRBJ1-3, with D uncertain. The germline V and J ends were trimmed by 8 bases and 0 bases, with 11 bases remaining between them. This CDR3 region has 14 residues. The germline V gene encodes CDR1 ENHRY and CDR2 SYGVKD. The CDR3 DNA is TGTGCCATCCGCCGGGGTAACTCTGGAAACACCATATATTTT. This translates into CAIRRGNSGNTIYF.